The 21 T cell receptor beta chains given below trace back to one sample, sequenced in a study of T cells in Graves' hyperthyroidism and ophthalmopathy. Amplification yielded TCR beta CDR3 regions, with RNA transcripts as the source. TCR CDR3 regions were first amplified by RT-PCR with HTBI primers. From the multiplex PCR reads, TCRdb called clonotypes with MiXCR, one entry per CDR3 protein. Of around 450,000 distinct CDR3 sequences in the sample, 15% to 18% were seen once. The sample taken for sequencing was blood. These receptors all stem from a woman aged 18 to 35 with Graves' hyperthyroidism.

This clonotype was detected many times. CDR3 protein: CSGRSGGRTEQFF. CDR3 nucleotide sequence: TGCAGTGGGCGGAGTGGCGGGAGAACTGAGCAGTTCTTC. The chain has TRBV20-1 and TRBJ2-1, with 7 bases fitting TRBD2. J gave up 9 bases and V 7 bases, and 12 bases lay outside the gene matches. From germline, CDR1 is DFQATT and CDR2 SNEGSKA (reference sequence). The CDR3 has 13 residues.

This clonotype was recorded many times. CDR3 loop: CASSRRDRGGQPQHF. In nucleotides, the CDR3 is TGTGCCAGCAGCCGCCGGGACAGGGGTGGACAGCCCCAGCATTTT. This sequence joins TRBV11-2 and TRBJ1-5; 10 positions match TRBD1. The CDR3 loop spans 15 amino acids. Per germline, CDR1 SGHAT and CDR2 FQNNGV. Trimming removed 5 bases from V and 7 bases from J; junction bases left unmatched: 8.

In the case of this clonotype: A much larger clone differs from this one at a single base, so this may be a read error. This rearrangement joins TRBV11-3 to TRBJ2-2; no clear D gene. The CDR3 runs to 15 residues. The germline V gene has CDR1 SGHNT and CDR2 YENEEA. CDR3 protein: CASSLVLDYTVELFF. CDR3 DNA: TGTGCCAGCAGCTTAGTTTTAGATTACACCGTGGAGCTGTTTTTT.

Many counts were recorded for this clonotype. The V call is TRBV6-1, the J call TRBJ1-5; no firm D call. Germline loops: CDR1 MNHNS, CDR2 SASEGT. V was trimmed by 5 bases and J by 0 bases, leaving 8 bases between them. The length of the CDR3 is 14 residues. CDR3 residues: CASSRTDSNQPQHF. As DNA, the CDR3 is TGTGCCAGCAGTCGGACGGATAGCAATCAGCCCCAGCATTTT.

The sample holds many counts of this clonotype. The chain employs TRBV12-3 or TRBV12-4 and TRBJ2-7; possibly TRBD1 for D (6 bases). V was cut by 5 bases and J by 4 bases, with 15 bases left in between. The CDR3 is 14 residues long. The CDR3 is CASSHQGPRYEQYF. In DNA, the CDR3 is TGTGCCAGCAGTCATCAGGGGCCCCGATACGAGCAGTACTTC.

V usage is TRBV6-1 and J usage is TRBJ2-2; D might be TRBD2 (6 bases). V was trimmed by 11 bases and J by 7 bases, leaving 11 bases between them. CDR3 length: 11 residues. Germline loops: CDR1 MNHNS, CDR2 SASEGT. The CDR3 coding sequence is TGTGCCTCGGTGGGGGGCGGGGAGCTGTTTTTT. It specifies CASVGGGELFF.

CDR3: CASSRPETGAGGTQYF. The CDR3 DNA is TGTGCCAGCAGCCGCCCGGAGACGGGGGCGGGGGGGACCCAGTACTTC. The chain is built from TRBV3-1 and TRBJ2-5; 8 nucleotides align to TRBD2. The CDR3 length is 16 residues. J lost 7 bases, V lost 4 bases, and 14 bases had no gene match. Germline CDR1 and CDR2: LGHDT and YNNKEL (reference sequence).

This clonotype was picked up many times. The chain is built from TRBV6-1 and TRBJ2-7; 9 nucleotides align to TRBD1. The germline gives CDR1 MNHNS, CDR2 SASEGT. Germline trimming cut 6 bases from V and 6 bases from J; bases unmatched to any gene: 12. The CDR3 has 15 amino acids. The CDR3 nucleotides are TGTGCCAGCAGATCCTCCGGACAGGGGAATGCCGAGCAGTACTTC. As protein: CASRSSGQGNAEQYF.

This clonotype was detected ten times or more. This sequence joins TRBV28 and TRBJ1-4, with 7 bases aligning to TRBD1. J lost 8 bases, V lost 5 bases, and 8 bases had no gene match. CDR3 size: 14 residues. Germline V lookup: CDR1 MDHEN, CDR2 SYDVKM. The CDR3 region has the DNA TGTGCCAGCAGTCTCAGGGGGGGAAGAGAAAAACTGTTTTTT. Translated, it gives CASSLRGGREKLFF.

There are many counts of this clonotype. The CDR3 loop reads CASSVGGGSGNTIYF. The CDR3 DNA is TGTGCCAGCAGCGTAGGAGGGGGCTCTGGAAACACCATATATTTT. V and J are TRBV9 and TRBJ1-3, with D perhaps matching TRBD1 (6 bases). The CDR3 is made up of 15 amino acids. Germline values: CDR1 SGDLS, CDR2 YYNGEE. Trimming left V 0 bases short and J 0 bases short, with 7 bases between.

In this sample, this clonotype turned up many times. V and J are TRBV6-1 and TRBJ2-5; TRBD2 aligns across 11 bases. V was clipped by 5 bases and J by 4 bases; unmatched bases: 15. This CDR3 contains 18 residues. The germline V gene has CDR1 MNHNS and CDR2 SASEGT. The CDR3 loop is CASSYDPVRLAGIETQYF. The CDR3 DNA reads as TGTGCCAGCAGTTACGATCCCGTGCGACTAGCGGGGATAGAGACCCAGTACTTC.

About this clonotype itself: With a much larger clone just one base away, this may be a read error. CDR3 region: CASSPDRTEQLF. CDR3 in DNA: TGTGCCAGTAGTCCCGACCGGACTGAGCAGCTCTTC. The chain employs TRBV19 and TRBJ2-1; possibly TRBD2 for D (5 bases). Germline V CDR1 and CDR2: LNHDA, SQIVND (reference sequence). The CDR3 loop spans 12 amino acids.

This clonotype was detected many times. V and J are TRBV5-1 and TRBJ2-7, with D perhaps TRBD1 (6 bases). The CDR3 has 14 amino acids. Trimming pared 2 bases from V and 6 bases from J, leaving 15 bases between. The V gene's germline CDR1 is SGHRS and CDR2 YFSETQ. This CDR3 reads CASSFSAGAREQYF. The DNA for the CDR3 is TGCGCCAGCAGCTTTAGTGCAGGGGCCCGCGAGCAGTACTTC. Filled out from reference TRBV5-1 and TRBJ2-7, the complete variable domain reads KAGVTQTPRYLIKTRGQQVTLSCSPISGHRSVSWYQQTPGQGLQFLFEYFSETQRNKGNFPGRFSGRQFSNSRSEMNVSTLELGDSALYLCASSFSAGAREQYFGPGTRLTVT.

This clonotype was detected ten times or more. This chain connects TRBV12-3 or TRBV12-4 to TRBJ1-1, with 9 nucleotides matching TRBD1. The CDR3 length is 14 residues. With V trimmed by 4 bases and J by 3 bases, 3 bases remained unmatched. CDR3 amino acids: CASSSTGGYTEAFF. The CDR3 coding sequence is TGTGCCAGCAGTTCCACAGGGGGCTACACTGAAGCTTTCTTT.

Only a few counts were recorded for this clonotype. This chain connects TRBV5-1 to TRBJ2-1, with 7 bases lining up with TRBD2. The germline gives CDR1 SGHRS, CDR2 YFSETQ. Losses at the gene ends were 5 bases for V and 8 bases for J; bases not matched to a gene: 10. There are 14 residues in the CDR3. CDR3 DNA sequence: TGCGCCAGCAGTTGGGCGGGAGCCCGATATGAGCAGTTCTTC. It is translated as CASSWAGARYEQFF.

About this clonotype: A junction end diverges from the germline sequence, so it may reflect a read error. The chain joins TRBV5-1 to TRBJ1-1; 8 bases are shared with TRBD1. The CDR3 is 12 amino acids. Per germline, CDR1 SGHRS and CDR2 YFSETQ. In DNA, the CDR3 is TGCGCCAGCAGCGCGGACAGGGTTAGAGTTCTCTTT. Translating gives CASSADRVRVLF.

This clonotype was observed a handful of times. This chain joins TRBV18 and TRBJ1-4, with D tentatively TRBD1 (6 bases). The germline V gene encodes CDR1 KGHSH and CDR2 LQKENI. The CDR3 covers 15 residues. V gave up 2 bases and J gave up 7 bases, with 14 bases separating them. The CDR3: CASSPGVRGGEKLFF. The CDR3 DNA reads as TGTGCCAGCTCACCAGGTGTCAGGGGCGGTGAAAAACTGTTTTTT.

This clonotype appeared a few times. The chain carries TRBV2 and TRBJ1-6, with 7 nucleotides matching TRBD1. V shed 5 bases, J shed 3 bases, and the junction held 4 bases outside the gene matches. Germline CDR1 SNHLY, CDR2 FYNNEI. This CDR3 is built from 15 residues. CDR3 residues: CASSKDRNYNSPLHF. The CDR3 nucleotides are TGTGCCAGCAGTAAGGACAGGAACTATAATTCACCCCTCCACTTT.

This clonotype was observed a few times. The rearrangement joins TRBV6-5 to TRBJ1-5; TRBD1 is a possible D gene (5 bases). The germline V and J ends were trimmed by 3 bases and 1 base, with 13 bases remaining between them. Germline CDR1 is MNHEY and CDR2 is SVGAGI. The CDR3 runs to 16 residues. The CDR3 nucleotides read TGTGCCAGCAGTTATGCGGGACCTTCAAGCAATCAGCCCCAGCATTTT. Protein: CASSYAGPSSNQPQHF.

This clonotype was seen a few times. At one boundary the junction diverges from the germline segment, which might be a read error. The rearrangement joins TRBV10-3 to TRBJ2-1, with 9 bases that match TRBD2. This CDR3 is built from 15 residues. CDR1 and CDR2 (germline): ENHRY, SYGVKD. CDR3 nucleotides: TGTGCCATCAGTGGAGTCGCGGGAGGGTACAATGAGCGGTTCTTC. Residues: CAISGVAGGYNERFF.

This clonotype has a count of ten or more. J is TRBJ1-4 and V is TRBV10-3; D is uncertain. V gave up 0 bases and J gave up 8 bases, with 13 bases separating them. Germline values: CDR1 ENHRY, CDR2 SYGVKD. The length of the CDR3 is 15 residues. The CDR3 sequence is CAISESFSSTEKLFF. As DNA, the CDR3 is TGTGCCATCAGTGAGTCGTTCAGCTCTACGGAAAAACTGTTTTTT.